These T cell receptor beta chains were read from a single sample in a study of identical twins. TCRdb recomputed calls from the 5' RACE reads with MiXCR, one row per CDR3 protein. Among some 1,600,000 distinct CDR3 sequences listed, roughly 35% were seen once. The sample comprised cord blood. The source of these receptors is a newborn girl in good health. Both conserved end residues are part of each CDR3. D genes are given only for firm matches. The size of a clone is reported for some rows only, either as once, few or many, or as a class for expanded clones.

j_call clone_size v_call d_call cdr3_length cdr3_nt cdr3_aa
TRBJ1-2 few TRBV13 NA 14 TGTGCCAGCAGCTTAGGACAGGCCATCTATGGCTACACCTTC CASSLGQAIYGYTF
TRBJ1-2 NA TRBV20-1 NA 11 TGCAGTGCTCTCAGGGGAGATGGCTACACCTTC CSALRGDGYTF
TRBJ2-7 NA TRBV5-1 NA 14 TGCGCCAGCAGCTTGGGGGGAGACGGGACCGAGCAGTACTTC CASSLGGDGTEQYF
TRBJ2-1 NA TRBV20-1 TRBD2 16 TGCAGTGCTGGAGGGACTAGCGGGAGGGCCTTCAATGAGCAGTTCTTC CSAGGTSGRAFNEQFF
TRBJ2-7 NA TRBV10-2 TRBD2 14 TGCGCCAGCAGGGACCTAGCGGCTAACTACGAGCAGTACTTC CASRDLAANYEQYF
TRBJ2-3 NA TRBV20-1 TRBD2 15 TGCAGTGCTAGGTTAGCGGGGGGGCCGCGAGATACGCAGTATTTT CSARLAGGPRDTQYF
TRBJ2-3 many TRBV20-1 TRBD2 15 TGCAGTGCTCCCCGGACTAGCGGGATCACAGATACGCAGTATTTT CSAPRTSGITDTQYF
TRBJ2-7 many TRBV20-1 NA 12 TGCAGTGCTCCCGGACAGTCCTACGAGCAGTACTTC CSAPGQSYEQYF
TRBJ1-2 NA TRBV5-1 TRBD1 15 TGCGCCAGCAGCTTGGACAGGGGCGGGAACTATGGCTACACCTTC CASSLDRGGNYGYTF
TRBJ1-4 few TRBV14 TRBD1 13 TGTGCCAGCAGCCAATATCCGACAGGGCAACTGTTTTTT CASSQYPTGQLFF
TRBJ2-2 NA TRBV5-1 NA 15 TGCGCCAGCAGCTTGAAAGGCCTGGGGACCGGGGAGCTGTTTTTT CASSLKGLGTGELFF
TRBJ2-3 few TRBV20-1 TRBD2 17 TGCAGTGCTTTCGGACTAGCGGGGGGGCCCTCCACAGATACGCAGTATTTT CSAFGLAGGPSTDTQYF
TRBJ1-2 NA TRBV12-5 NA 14 TGTGCTAGTGGGACTACCCCCGGTAACTATGGCTACACCTTC CASGTTPGNYGYTF
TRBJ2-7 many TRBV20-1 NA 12 TGCAGTGCTAGGGGTATATCCTACGAGCAGTACTTC CSARGISYEQYF
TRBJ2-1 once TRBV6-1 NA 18 TGTGCCAGCAGTGAAGCGCATGTGGACTACCAGGCCTACAATGAGCAGTTCTTC CASSEAHVDYQAYNEQFF
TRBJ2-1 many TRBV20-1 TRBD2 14 TGCAGTGCTCAGCTAGCGGGAGGGTACAATGAGCAGTTCTTC CSAQLAGGYNEQFF
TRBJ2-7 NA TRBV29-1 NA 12 TGCAGCGTTGCGGCAAATAGCTACGAGCAGTACTTC CSVAANSYEQYF
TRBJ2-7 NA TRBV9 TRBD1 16 TGTGCCAGCAGCGTAGTAAGGGGACAGGGGAGCTACGAGCAGTACTTC CASSVVRGQGSYEQYF
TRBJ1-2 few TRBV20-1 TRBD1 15 TGCAGTGCCTACCCTCGACAGGGGAGGCATTATGGCTACACCTTC CSAYPRQGRHYGYTF
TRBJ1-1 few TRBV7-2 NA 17 TGTGCCAGCAGCTTACATCGAATGTCGGGCGCGGGGACTGAAGCTTTCTTT CASSLHRMSGAGTEAFF
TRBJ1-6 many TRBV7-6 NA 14 TGTGCCAGCAGCCCCCGGGTATCGAATTCACCCCTCCACTTT CASSPRVSNSPLHF
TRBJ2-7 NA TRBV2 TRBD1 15 TGTGCCAGCAGTGACCCGGGACAGGGCATCTACGAGCAGTACTTC CASSDPGQGIYEQYF
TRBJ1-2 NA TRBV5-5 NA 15 TGTGCCAGCAGCTTTCCCCGTGGGGAAAGCTATGGCTACACCTTC CASSFPRGESYGYTF
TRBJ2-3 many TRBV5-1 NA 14 TGCGCCAGCATGGAGGCCTCGGTCGGGGATACGCAGTATTTT CASMEASVGDTQYF
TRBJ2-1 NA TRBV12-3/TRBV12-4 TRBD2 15 TGTGCCAGCAGTTTCTGGCGGGAGGTTTCTAATGAGCAGTTCTTC CASSFWREVSNEQFF
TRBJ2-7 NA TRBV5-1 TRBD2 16 TGCGCCAGCAGCTCACTAGCGGGGGCCCTCTCCTACGAGCAGTACTTC CASSSLAGALSYEQYF
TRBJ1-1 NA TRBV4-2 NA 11 TGTGCCCGGAGGAGCAACACTGAAGCTTTCTTT CARRSNTEAFF
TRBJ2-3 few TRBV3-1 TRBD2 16 TGTGCCAGCAGCTCAAGTAGCGGGGGGGCCGCAGATACGCAGTATTTT CASSSSSGGAADTQYF
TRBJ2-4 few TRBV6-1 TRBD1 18 TGTGCCAGCAGCGGGACAGGGGGGGAAGTTAGGACCAAAAACATTCAGTACTTC CASSGTGGEVRTKNIQYF
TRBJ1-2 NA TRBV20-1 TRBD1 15 TGCAGTGTTAGAGATAAGGACAGGGAGGGATATGGCTACACCTTC CSVRDKDREGYGYTF
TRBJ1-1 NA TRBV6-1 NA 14 TGTGCCAGCAACGGGCGCAGGGGAGGCACTGAAGCTTTCTTT CASNGRRGGTEAFF
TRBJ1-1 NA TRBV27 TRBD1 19 TGTGCCAGCAGTTTTTCCATCTACCGGGACAGGGGGCGGGCCACTGAAGCTTTCTTT CASSFSIYRDRGRATEAFF
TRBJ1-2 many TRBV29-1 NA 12 TGCAGCGGCCAGACAGGAGACTATGGCTACACCTTC CSGQTGDYGYTF
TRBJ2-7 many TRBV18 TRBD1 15 TGTGCCAGCTCACTGGGACAGGGGGTTTTCTACGAGCAGTACTTC CASSLGQGVFYEQYF
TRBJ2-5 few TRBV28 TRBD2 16 TGTGCCAGCAGTTTTTGGGGACTAGCGGGATTAGAGACCCAGTACTTC CASSFWGLAGLETQYF
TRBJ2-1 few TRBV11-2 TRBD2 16 TGTGCCAGCAGTTATTTACTAGCGGGGGCCGGCCATGAGCAGTTCTTC CASSYLLAGAGHEQFF
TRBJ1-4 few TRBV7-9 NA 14 TGTGCCAGCAGCTTAAGGGGAACTTGGGAAAAACTGTTTTTT CASSLRGTWEKLFF
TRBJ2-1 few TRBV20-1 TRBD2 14 TGCAGTGCTCCTTCTAGCGGGAGGCTCAATGAGCAGTTCTTC CSAPSSGRLNEQFF
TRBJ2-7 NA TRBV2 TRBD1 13 TGTGCCAGCAGTGAACCGGGGACAGGCGAGCAGTACTTC CASSEPGTGEQYF
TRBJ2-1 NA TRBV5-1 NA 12 TGCGCCAGCGGCTTACAGGGCAATGAGCAGTTCTTC CASGLQGNEQFF
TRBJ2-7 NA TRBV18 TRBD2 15 TGTGCCAGCTCACCAGGGACTAGCGGGAGCCACGAGCAGTACTTC CASSPGTSGSHEQYF
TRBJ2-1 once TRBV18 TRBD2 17 TGTGCCAGCTCTCATCGGACTAGCGGGAGGGCCCTCAATGAGCAGTTCTTC CASSHRTSGRALNEQFF
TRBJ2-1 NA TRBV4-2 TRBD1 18 TGTGCCAGCAGCCAAGATTGGGGACAGGGGAGAGCCAAAAACATTCAGTTCTTC CASSQDWGQGRAKNIQFF
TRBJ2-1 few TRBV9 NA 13 TGTGCCAGCAGCGTAGAAAACTTCAATGAGCAGTTCTTC CASSVENFNEQFF
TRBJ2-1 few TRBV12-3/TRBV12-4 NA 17 TGTGCCAGCAGTCCCACCCGACTGGGGGGCACCCACAATGAGCAGTTCTTC CASSPTRLGGTHNEQFF
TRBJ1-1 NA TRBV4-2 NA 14 TGTGCCAGCAGCCAAGTCAGGGACGACACTGAAGCTTTCTTT CASSQVRDDTEAFF